The 27 T cell receptor beta chains reported below all come from one sample, sequenced in a study of cytomegalovirus exposure and HLA in healthy donors. With 60 Vbeta and 13 Jbeta primers, the PCR was carried out. Some clones are missing from TCRdb's copy, which holds only in-frame ones; the method was immunoSEQ multiplex PCR. The profile shows over 110,000 clones, approximately 82% of them singletons. Sequencing input: PBMCs. All receptors come from a woman aged 60-75 years in good health and CMV-seropositive.

The genes are TRBV6-5 and TRBJ2-1; D may be TRBD2 (5 bases). Germline CDR1 and CDR2: MNHEY and SVGAGI. The CDR3 sequence is 14 residues long. The V end lost 0 bases, the J end lost 6 bases, and 9 bases lay between the germline ends. CDR3 nucleotide sequence: TGTGCCAGCAGTTACTCGACGAGGGCCAATGAGCAGTTCTTC. Amino acid sequence: CASSYSTRANEQFF.

The chain employs TRBV2 and TRBJ2-4; a possible D gene is TRBD2 (7 bases). There are 13 residues in the CDR3. Germline CDR1 and CDR2: SNHLY and FYNNEI. Trimming left V 10 bases short and J 6 bases short, with 16 bases between. The CDR3 here is CATSTGGGNIQYF. For the CDR3, the DNA is TGTGCCACCTCAACGGGGGGCGGAAACATTCAGTACTTC.

This sequence joins TRBV11-2 and TRBJ2-3; a weak D match, TRBD2 (5 bases). Germline V lookup: CDR1 SGHAT, CDR2 FQNNGV. Trimming stripped 0 bases from V and 3 bases from J, with 13 bases between. CDR3 size: 16 residues. CDR3 in DNA: TGTGCCAGCAGCTTAGATCTGTGGCTAGCTACAGATACGCAGTATTTT. Its translation is CASSLDLWLATDTQYF.

The DNA for the CDR3 is TGTGCCAGCAGCTTAGAACCCCTAGCACTAGCGGGAGTTGAGCAGTACTTC. Translating it yields CASSLEPLALAGVEQYF. The rearrangement uses TRBV7-2 and TRBJ2-7; 11 bases are a match to TRBD2. J gave up 7 bases and V 1 base, and 12 bases lay outside the gene matches. CDR3 length equals 17 residues. Germline CDR1 reads SGHTA; CDR2 reads FQGNSA.

This chain links TRBV14 with TRBJ1-1; 8 bases line up with TRBD1. Germline V gives CDR1 SGHDN, CDR2 FVKESK. V trimming: 3 bases; J trimming: 11 bases; junction bases outside the gene matches: 11. This CDR3 has 14 amino acids. The CDR3 is CASSQTGEISRAFF. CDR3 nucleotides: TGTGCCAGCAGCCAGACAGGGGAGATCTCTCGGGCTTTCTTT.

Worth noting for this clone: Additional DNA sequences in this sample encode the identical CDR3. The gene calls are TRBV30 and TRBJ1-2, with 7 bases lining up with TRBD1. The CDR3 runs 12 residues. With V trimmed by 0 bases and J by 8 bases, 3 bases remained unmatched. Germline lookup yields CDR1 GTSNPN and CDR2 SVGIG (reference sequence). CDR3 bases: TGTGCCTGGAGTGTAGGGGGCGGGGGCTACACCTTC. It translates to CAWSVGGGGYTF.

This clone has only a few counts. The chain uses TRBV2 and TRBJ2-3; tentative D call: TRBD2 (5 bases). The germline CDR1 and CDR2 sequences are SNHLY and FYNNEI. V was pared by 7 bases and J by 2 bases, with 16 bases between. The CDR3 loop spans 15 amino acids. CDR3 coding DNA: TGTGCCAGCACGGTGTTTAGCGACCTCACAGATACGCAGTATTTT. Its protein is CASTVFSDLTDTQYF.

The rearrangement joins TRBV27 to TRBJ2-7, with 12 bases aligning to TRBD2. CDR3 length: 17 amino acids. J gave up 3 bases and V 5 bases, and 11 bases lay outside the gene matches. Germline assignment: CDR1 MNHEY and CDR2 SMNVEV (reference sequence). The CDR3 is CASSPTSGRGMSYEQYF. DNA of the CDR3: TGTGCCAGCAGTCCGACTAGCGGGAGAGGTATGAGCTACGAGCAGTACTTC.

In this sample, this clone turned up a few times. The genes are TRBV28 and TRBJ1-5, with D possibly being TRBD1 (6 bases). Germline V gene data show CDR1 as MDHEN and CDR2 as SYDVKM. CDR3 length: 12 amino acids. V was clipped by 11 bases and J by 6 bases, with 14 bases between them. The CDR3 nucleotides read TGTGCCGCCACAGGGAGTGGTCAGCCCCAGCATTTT. Translated: CAATGSGQPQHF. Based on the CDR3 plus reference TRBV28 and TRBJ1-5, the full variable domain is DVKVTQSSRYLVKRTGEKVFLECVQDMDHENMFWYRQDPGLGLRLIYFSYDVKMKEKGDIPEGYSVSREKKERFSLILESASTNQTSMYLCAATGSGQPQHFGDGTRLSIL.

In this sample, this clone turned up a few times. The J gene is TRBJ2-6, the V gene TRBV30, with 7 nucleotides matching TRBD1. CDR3 size: 16 residues. After removal of 0 bases from V and 3 bases from J, the junction contained 5 bases not matched to a gene. CDR1 GTSNPN and CDR2 SVGIG come from the germline V gene (reference sequence). CDR3 amino acids: CAWSVAGGGGANVLTF. The CDR3 DNA sequence: TGTGCCTGGAGTGTAGCAGGGGGTGGTGGGGCCAACGTCCTGACTTTC.

The count of this clone is one. The chain uses TRBV18 and TRBJ2-3; D is ambiguous. Germline V gives CDR1 KGHSH, CDR2 LQKENI. The ends were cut back, 4 bases at V and 1 base at J, with 15 bases in the middle. This CDR3 comprises 16 residues. The CDR3, as DNA: TGTGCCAGCTCACGGGTTAGTGGGCTTGGCACAGATACGCAGTATTTT. Its translation is CASSRVSGLGTDTQYF.

The chain couples TRBV6-6 to TRBJ2-1, with TRBD1 matching 12 bases. This CDR3 is built from 15 residues. Trimming at V came to 5 bases and at J to 9 bases, leaving 8 bases not matched to a gene. The V gene's germline CDR1 is MNHNY and CDR2 SVGAGI (reference sequence). In DNA, the CDR3 is TGTGCCAGCAGTCTGGGACAGGGGGCTCTGGGTGAGCAGTTCTTC. Amino acid sequence: CASSLGQGALGEQFF.

J is TRBJ2-7 and V is TRBV2, with a tentative D call TRBD1 (6 bases). V was cut by 6 bases and J by 5 bases, with 17 bases left in between. CDR1 is SNHLY and CDR2 is FYNNEI in the germline V gene. The CDR3 spans 14 residues. The CDR3 DNA follows: TGTGCCAGCAGGGATAAACAGGGATCCCACGAGCAGTACTTC. Translation: CASRDKQGSHEQYF.

This clone was found a few times. This chain uses TRBV6-6 with TRBJ2-5; TRBD1 matches at 7 bases. CDR1 is MNHNY, CDR2 SVGAGI, per germline (reference sequence). V gave up 7 bases and J gave up 11 bases; unmatched junction bases: 7. The CDR3 consists of 11 residues. The CDR3 DNA is TGTGCCAGCACCGTGTCGGGACAGCAGTACTTC. It yields the protein CASTVSGQQYF.

Only a few counts were recorded for this clone. The genes are TRBV6-5 and TRBJ2-7, with 7 bases aligning to TRBD1. The CDR3 consists of 12 residues. The V segment lost 6 bases and the J segment 4 bases; nucleotides outside the gene matches: 3. Germline V gene sequence: CDR1 MNHEY, CDR2 SVGAGI. The CDR3 loop is CASRSQGYEQYF. CDR3 DNA: TGTGCCAGCAGATCACAGGGGTACGAGCAGTACTTC.

This sequence joins TRBV28 and TRBJ1-2; 7 bases align to TRBD1. The CDR3 has 12 residues. The V gene's germline CDR1 is MDHEN and CDR2 SYDVKM. The J segment lost 5 bases and the V segment lost 8 bases, leaving 5 bases of the junction unmatched. The CDR3 region has the DNA TGTGCCAGCTTCAGGGGGGAGTATGGCTACACCTTC. Translated: CASFRGEYGYTF.

The V call is TRBV6-5, the J call TRBJ1-4, with D tentatively TRBD1 (6 bases). There are 15 residues in the CDR3. Germline-derived CDR1 and CDR2 are MNHEY and SVGAGI. Trimming stripped 6 bases from V and 3 bases from J, with 14 bases between. CDR3 DNA: TGTGCCAGCAGGGTCGACAGGTATTCTAATGAAAAACTGTTTTTT. Protein sequence: CASRVDRYSNEKLFF.

Details on this clone: This same CDR3 is encoded by further DNA sequences in the sample. J is TRBJ1-1 and V is TRBV5-1, with 10 bases matching TRBD1. With 4 bases clipped from V and 5 bases from J, the junction kept 5 bases outside the gene matches. Germline V lookup: CDR1 SGHRS, CDR2 YFSETQ. The CDR3 consists of 14 residues. The CDR3 spells CASSLGQGGTEAFF. CDR3 sequence (DNA): TGCGCCAGCAGCCTTGGACAGGGGGGGACTGAAGCTTTCTTT.

This chain links TRBV11-3 with TRBJ2-2, with D tentatively TRBD1 (6 bases). The CDR3 runs to 15 residues. Deletions cut 0 bases from V and 6 bases from J, with 11 bases between. The V gene's germline CDR1 is SGHNT and CDR2 YENEEA. CDR3 amino acids: CASSLDQGTSGELFF. For the CDR3, the DNA is TGTGCCAGCAGCTTAGATCAGGGGACGTCCGGGGAGCTGTTTTTT.

This clone appeared once. The chain is built from TRBV25-1 and TRBJ2-4; a possible D gene is TRBD1 (5 bases). Trimming left V 5 bases short and J 6 bases short, with 20 bases between. The CDR3 covers 16 residues. Germline V gene sequence: CDR1 MGHDK, CDR2 SYGVNS. CDR3 in DNA: TGTGCCAGCAGTTTACTATGGACGGCTAGGGGAAACATTCAGTACTTC. Amino acid sequence: CASSLLWTARGNIQYF.

This chain links TRBV5-4 with TRBJ2-2; TRBD2 matches at 11 bases. V dropped 3 bases and J dropped 0; count of bases not matched to a gene: 10. This CDR3 spans 19 amino acids. The V gene's germline CDR1 is SGHNT and CDR2 YYREEE (reference sequence). CDR3 in DNA: TGTGCCAGCAGCTCCGGGGGGACTAGCGGTCTCCCGAACACCGGGGAGCTGTTTTTT. Translated: CASSSGGTSGLPNTGELFF.

V and J are TRBV29-1 and TRBJ1-4, with D unclear. The CDR3 has 12 amino acids. Germline V gene data show CDR1 as SQVTM and CDR2 as ANQGSEA. V was trimmed by 5 bases and J by 10 bases, leaving 14 bases between them. As DNA, the CDR3 is TGCAGCGTTTTGGCGGAACCGGTAAAACTGTTTTTT. The encoded protein is CSVLAEPVKLFF.

The gene calls are TRBV6-5 and TRBJ2-2, with 7 bases matching TRBD2. CDR1 and CDR2 (germline): MNHEY, SVGAGI. With V trimmed by 6 bases and J by 7 bases, 8 bases remained unmatched. The CDR3 totals 14 residues. CDR3 nucleotide sequence: TGTGCCAGCAGCTCACGAGGCGGGGGCGGGGAGCTGTTTTTT. As protein: CASSSRGGGGELFF.

This clone was seen just once. The J gene is TRBJ1-5, the V gene TRBV2, with D possibly being TRBD1 (5 bases). Deletions cut 8 bases from V and 6 bases from J, with 14 bases between. The germline gives CDR1 SNHLY, CDR2 FYNNEI. The CDR3 length is 13 residues. For the CDR3, the DNA is TGTGCCAGCGCACTGGGCGGGGGTCAGCCCCAGCATTTT. Translation gives CASALGGGQPQHF.

This clone has a single count. This rearrangement joins TRBV6-1 to TRBJ2-5, with D possibly being TRBD2 (6 bases). This CDR3 comprises 16 residues. The V and J ends lost 0 bases and 6 bases respectively, with 17 bases between them. CDR1 MNHNS and CDR2 SASEGT come from the germline V gene. In DNA, the CDR3 is TGTGCCAGCAGTGAAGCGCTTCCGGGGGAATCAAAGACCCAGTACTTC. Protein product: CASSEALPGESKTQYF.

This CDR3 reads CSVAAGGPSEQYF. CDR3 sequence (DNA): TGCAGCGTTGCGGCGGGAGGGCCATCCGAGCAGTACTTC. This chain joins TRBV29-1 and TRBJ2-7; 9 bases fit TRBD2. CDR3 length: 13 amino acids. Unmatched junction bases numbered 7, after V lost 4 bases and J lost 6 bases. Germline V lookup: CDR1 SQVTM, CDR2 ANQGSEA.

The chain uses TRBV11-3 and TRBJ2-2, with 7 bases that match TRBD1. Per germline, CDR1 SGHNT and CDR2 YENEEA. V lost 3 bases and J lost 7; bases outside the gene matches: 8. This CDR3 has 15 residues. Here the CDR3 DNA reads TGTGCCAGCAGCTTTAGACAGGGTATAGTCGGGGAGCTGTTTTTT. This sequence encodes CASSFRQGIVGELFF.